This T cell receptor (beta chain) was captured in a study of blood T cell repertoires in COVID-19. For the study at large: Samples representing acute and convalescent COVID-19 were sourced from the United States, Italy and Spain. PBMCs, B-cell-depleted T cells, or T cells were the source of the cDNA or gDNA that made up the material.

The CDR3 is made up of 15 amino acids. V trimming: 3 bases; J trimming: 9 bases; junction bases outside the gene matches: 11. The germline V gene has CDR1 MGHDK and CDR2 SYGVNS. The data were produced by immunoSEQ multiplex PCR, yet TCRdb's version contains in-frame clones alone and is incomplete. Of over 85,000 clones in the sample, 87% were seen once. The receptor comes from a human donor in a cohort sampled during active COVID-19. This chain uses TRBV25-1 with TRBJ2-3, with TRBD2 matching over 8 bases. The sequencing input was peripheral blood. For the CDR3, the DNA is TGTGCCAGCAGTGACGGGACTAGTCGTTCGGGGACGCAGTATTTT. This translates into CASSDGTSRSGTQYF. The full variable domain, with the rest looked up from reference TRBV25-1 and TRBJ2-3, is EADIYQTPRYLVIGTGKKITLECSQTMGHDKMYWYQQDPGMELHLIHYSYGVNSTEKGDLSSESTVSRIRTEHFPLTLESARPSHTSQYLCASSDGTSRSGTQYFGPGTRLTVL.